This T cell receptor (beta chain) stems from a study of blood T cell repertoires in COVID-19. This CDR3 has 13 amino acids. Profiling relied on immunoSEQ multiplex PCR, and the TCRdb table lists in-frame clones only, not all of them. The profile shows 120,000 to 150,000 clones, around nine tenths of them singletons. The origin of this receptor is a woman aged 40 to 55 with acute or convalescent COVID-19. V is TRBV12-3 or TRBV12-4 and J is TRBJ1-3; D unresolved. Sequenced input: peripheral blood. The CDR3 DNA sequence: TGTGCAGCCGATATGAGCTCTGGAAACACCATATATTTT. It translates to CAADMSSGNTIYF.